The 25 T cell receptor beta chains below all came from one sample that was sequenced in a study of T cells after yellow fever vaccination. TCRdb re-called the 5' RACE reads with MiXCR, one entry per CDR3 protein. The table lists tens of thousands of distinct CDR3 sequences, about 6.6% of them singletons. The sequencing used PBMCs, either bulk or a sorted T-cell subset (CD4+, CD8+, memory, or dextramer-sorted; not recorded which), collected on the day of the first yellow fever vaccination. The receptors derive from a man aged 18 to 30 who received the YFV17D yellow fever vaccine.

This clonotype was found a few times. The V call is TRBV6-1, the J call TRBJ1-6; 8 positions match TRBD1. V lost 6 bases, J lost 8 bases, and 15 bases stayed unmatched. The CDR3 has 17 amino acids. Germline V lookup: CDR1 MNHNS, CDR2 SASEGT. The CDR3 protein is CASRDRASRGPDSPLHF. CDR3 DNA: TGTGCCAGCAGGGACCGAGCGAGCAGGGGGCCTGATTCACCCCTCCACTTT.

This clonotype was detected many times. The chain recombines TRBV5-5 with TRBJ1-6, with 8 nucleotides matching TRBD1. The V gene end was trimmed by 2 bases and the J gene end by 8 bases; junction bases not matched to a gene: 3. Looked up from germline, CDR1 is SGHKS and CDR2 is YYEKEE (reference sequence). This CDR3 contains 14 residues. The CDR3 DNA sequence: TGTGCCAGCAGCTTAAACAGGGGGGATTCACCCCTCCACTTT. Protein product: CASSLNRGDSPLHF.

The table lists this clonotype with many counts. The V call is TRBV18, the J call TRBJ2-3, with D hard to call. CDR1 and CDR2 from the germline V gene are KGHSH and LQKENI. The CDR3 is 14 amino acids. Between the trimmed V and J ends, which lost 1 base and 4 bases, there was a span of 9 bases. CDR3 region: CASSPQTKADTQYF. The CDR3, as DNA: TGTGCCAGCTCACCACAAACCAAAGCAGATACGCAGTATTTT.

This clonotype was seen a few times. The chain uses TRBV7-9 and TRBJ1-2, with no clear D. Trimming removed 1 base from V and 8 bases from J, with 20 bases in between. The CDR3 sequence is 16 residues long. Germline loops: CDR1 SEHNR, CDR2 FQNEAQ (reference sequence). The CDR3 sequence: CASSLVLRIGQRGYTF. The CDR3 nucleotides read TGTGCCAGCAGCTTAGTTCTCAGGATTGGTCAACGCGGCTACACCTTC.

This clonotype was recorded many times. The genes are TRBV6-4 and TRBJ2-3; 7 positions match TRBD2. The V gene end was trimmed by 7 bases and the J gene end by 2 bases; junction bases not matched to a gene: 6. The germline gives CDR1 MRHNA, CDR2 SNTAGT. This CDR3 has 14 residues. CDR3 bases: TGTGCCAGCAAACGGGGGGAACACACAGATACGCAGTATTTT. Translated, it gives CASKRGEHTDTQYF.

In its sample, this clonotype was seen many times. CDR3 residues: CSAWDGENTEAFF. CDR3 DNA sequence: TGCAGTGCGTGGGACGGGGAGAACACTGAAGCTTTCTTT. V is TRBV20-1 and J is TRBJ1-1; TRBD1 might be the D (5 bases). The CDR3 is 13 residues long. Germline V lookup: CDR1 DFQATT, CDR2 SNEGSKA (reference sequence). V was shortened by 6 bases and J by 1 base, with 12 bases between the two germline ends.

This clonotype was seen many times. J is TRBJ1-4 and V is TRBV12-3 or TRBV12-4; 7 bases align to TRBD1. Trimming took 6 bases from V and 5 from J; bases not matched to a gene: 6. The CDR3 consists of 14 residues. The DNA for the CDR3 is TGTGCCAGCAGGCCCACAGGGGTAAATGAAAAACTGTTTTTT. It translates to CASRPTGVNEKLFF.

The sample holds many counts of this clonotype. The rearrangement links TRBV10-1 to TRBJ2-3; D possibly corresponds to TRBD1 (7 bases). The CDR3 is 15 residues long. Germline CDR1 is WNHNN and CDR2 is SYGVQD (reference sequence). The V gene lost 6 bases and the J gene lost 1 base, with 14 bases spanning the gap. The CDR3 nucleotides read TGCGCCAGCAGGGCCACAGGGGAGGGCACAGATACGCAGTATTTT. Its protein product is CASRATGEGTDTQYF.

There are many counts of this clonotype. This chain connects TRBV5-1 to TRBJ2-5, with TRBD2 matching 10 bases. CDR3 length: 17 amino acids. V was pared by 0 bases and J by 5 bases, with 10 bases of the junction left unmatched. Germline CDR1 reads SGHRS; CDR2 reads YFSETQ. CDR3 loop: CASSLVVGSGGSETQYF. In DNA form, the CDR3 reads TGCGCCAGCAGCTTGGTGGTTGGTAGCGGGGGGTCGGAGACCCAGTACTTC. Drawing the rest from reference TRBV5-1 and TRBJ2-5, the complete variable domain is KAGVTQTPRYLIKTRGQQVTLSCSPISGHRSVSWYQQTPGQGLQFLFEYFSETQRNKGNFPGRFSGRQFSNSRSEMNVSTLELGDSALYLCASSLVVGSGGSETQYFGPGTRLLVL.

The table lists this clonotype with many counts. J is TRBJ2-7 and V is TRBV20-1; D gene ambiguous. Germline V gene data show CDR1 as DFQATT and CDR2 as SNEGSKA (reference sequence). This CDR3 region has 13 residues. Trimming took 1 base from V and 3 from J, leaving 10 bases between them. The CDR3 here is CSARGNGVYEQYF. The DNA for the CDR3 is TGCAGTGCTAGAGGGAATGGAGTCTACGAGCAGTACTTC.

At least ten counts were recorded for this clonotype. The gene calls are TRBV9 and TRBJ2-2; perhaps TRBD1 as D (6 bases). The CDR3 extends over 17 amino acids. Germline CDR1 and CDR2: SGDLS and YYNGEE. Trimming left V 4 bases short and J 4 bases short, with 20 bases between. The CDR3 reads CASSPRVGTKGTGELFF. The CDR3 bases are TGTGCCAGCAGCCCTAGGGTAGGGACAAAGGGCACCGGGGAGCTGTTTTTT. The full variable domain, its missing parts supplied by reference TRBV9 and TRBJ2-2, is DSGVTQTPKHLITATGQRVTLRCSPRSGDLSVYWYQQSLDQGLQFLIQYYNGEERAKGNILERFSAQQFPDLHSELNLSSLELGDSALYFCASSPRVGTKGTGELFFGEGSRLTVL.

This clonotype was counted many times. V is TRBV5-6 and J is TRBJ2-7, with D possibly called TRBD1 or TRBD2 (5 bases each). There are 15 residues in the CDR3. V was cut by 4 bases and J by 2 bases, with 16 bases left in between. From germline, CDR1 is SGHDT and CDR2 YYEEEE. CDR3: CASSRDPDGAYEQYF. The CDR3 DNA sequence: TGTGCCAGCAGCCGGGACCCAGATGGAGCCTACGAGCAGTACTTC.

This clonotype is classed as medium-sized. The genes are TRBV6-4 and TRBJ2-3, with 9 positions matching TRBD1. Germline values: CDR1 MRHNA, CDR2 SNTAGT. The CDR3 extends over 14 amino acids. The V segment lost 4 bases and the J segment 1 base; nucleotides outside the gene matches: 0. This chain's CDR3 is CASSGTGGTDTQYF. The CDR3 region has the DNA TGTGCCAGCAGTGGGACAGGGGGCACAGATACGCAGTATTTT.

The table lists this clonotype with many counts. The genes are TRBV18 and TRBJ2-2; unclear D gene. From germline, CDR1 is KGHSH and CDR2 LQKENI. Trimming removed 0 bases from V and 6 bases from J, with 14 bases in between. This CDR3 is 16 amino acids long. Here the CDR3 DNA reads TGTGCCAGCTCACCACCGTTAAGAGGTACCCCCGGGGAGCTGTTTTTT. Translated, it gives CASSPPLRGTPGELFF. The entire variable domain, with the rest obtained from reference TRBV18 and TRBJ2-2, is as follows: NAGVMQNPRHLVRRRGQEARLRCSPMKGHSHVYWYRQLPEEGLKFMVYLQKENIIDESGMPKERFSAEFPKEGPSILRIQQVVRGDSAAYFCASSPPLRGTPGELFFGEGSRLTVL.

This clonotype was observed at least ten times. V and J are TRBV7-2 and TRBJ2-3, with D possibly being TRBD2 (6 bases). Trimming took off 2 bases at V and 1 base at J, with 10 bases between the two ends. CDR3 size: 15 residues. In germline, CDR1 is SGHTA, CDR2 FQGNSA. The DNA for the CDR3 is TGTGCCAGCAGCTTATATCCTAGCGGCACAGATACGCAGTATTTT. Encoded protein: CASSLYPSGTDTQYF.

This clonotype was picked up many times. This CDR3 is CASRDPGGDTQYF. As DNA, the CDR3 is TGTGCTAGCCGGGACCCAGGGGGAGATACGCAGTATTTT. This sequence joins TRBV12-5 and TRBJ2-3, with 7 bases identical to TRBD1. Trimming cost V 9 bases and J 5 bases; bases outside gene matches: 8. CDR1 is LGHNT and CDR2 is FRNRAP in the germline V gene. The CDR3 length is 13 residues.

The sample holds many counts of this clonotype. The J gene is TRBJ1-1, the V gene TRBV18; D is perhaps TRBD1 (5 bases). V was cut by 4 bases and J by 11 bases, with 17 bases left in between. The CDR3 runs 13 residues. Per the germline V gene, CDR1 is KGHSH and CDR2 is LQKENI. CDR3 sequence reads: CASSLSDTRGAFF. The CDR3 DNA is TGTGCCAGCTCACTTAGTGACACCCGGGGGGCTTTCTTT.

This clonotype appeared a few times. The chain combines TRBV7-2 with TRBJ2-3, with 12 bases identical to TRBD2. The CDR3 loop spans 16 amino acids. J was trimmed by 6 bases and V by 1 base; bases with no gene match: 5. Germline lookup yields CDR1 SGHTA and CDR2 FQGNSA. This CDR3 reads CASSLVASGGDDTQYF. The CDR3 DNA reads as TGTGCCAGCAGCTTAGTGGCTAGCGGGGGGGATGATACGCAGTATTTT.

This clonotype was detected only a few times. The V gene is TRBV12-3 or TRBV12-4, the J gene TRBJ1-3, with no clear D. V was clipped by 5 bases and J by 0 bases, with 11 bases between them. This CDR3 contains 15 residues. CDR3 in amino acids: CASSIDGGSGNTIYF. Written as DNA, the CDR3 is TGTGCCAGCAGTATTGACGGAGGCTCTGGAAACACCATATATTTT.

This clonotype was recorded many times. This chain links TRBV12-3 or TRBV12-4 with TRBJ1-1; a weak D match, TRBD1 (6 bases). There are 13 residues in the CDR3. V lost 4 bases to trimming and J lost 4 bases, with 10 bases between them. CDR3 DNA: TGTGCCAGCAGTTACGCAGGGGCCACTGAAGCTTTCTTT. Its translation: CASSYAGATEAFF.

Only a few counts were recorded for this clonotype. The chain carries TRBV5-4 and TRBJ1-1, with D unresolved. V lost 7 bases, J lost 0 bases, and 13 bases lay in between. The CDR3 contains 14 residues. CDR1 is SGHNT and CDR2 is YYREEE in the germline V gene (reference sequence). CDR3 protein: CASGRLTMNTEAFF. CDR3 in DNA: TGTGCCAGCGGAAGACTAACCATGAACACTGAAGCTTTCTTT.

This clonotype has a count of ten or more. The genes are TRBV3-1 and TRBJ2-1; the D is unclear. The CDR3 has 15 residues. Trimming stripped 4 bases from V and 0 bases from J, with 10 bases between. CDR1 is LGHDT and CDR2 is YNNKEL in the germline V gene (reference sequence). The CDR3 spells CASSRRVSSYNEQFF. For the CDR3, the DNA is TGTGCCAGCAGCCGTAGGGTGAGCTCCTACAATGAGCAGTTCTTC.

The V and J genes are TRBV18 and TRBJ2-5; D ambiguous. There are 12 residues in the CDR3. Trimming removed 8 bases at V and 5 bases at J, with 12 bases between. CDR1 KGHSH and CDR2 LQKENI come from the germline V gene. CDR3: CASRTIGETQYF. The CDR3 region has the DNA TGTGCCAGCCGAACGATTGGGGAGACCCAGTACTTC.

This clonotype was seen ten or more times. The V and J genes are TRBV25-1 and TRBJ1-3; D not resolved. The V gene lost 4 bases and the J gene lost 0 bases, with 10 bases spanning the gap. Germline V gives CDR1 MGHDK, CDR2 SYGVNS. There are 15 residues in the CDR3. DNA for the CDR3: TGTGCCAGCAGTGTAAGTTACAACTCTGGAAACACCATATATTTT. Translated: CASSVSYNSGNTIYF.

This clonotype has only a few counts. The chain has TRBV7-8 and TRBJ1-5, with 7 bases identical to TRBD1. The CDR3 runs 17 residues. Germline CDR1 SGHVS, CDR2 FQNEAQ. With 5 bases clipped from V and 0 bases from J, the junction kept 10 bases outside the gene matches. The CDR3 spells CASSPSTGAYSNQPQHF. The CDR3, as DNA: TGTGCCAGCAGCCCCTCTACAGGGGCCTATAGCAATCAGCCCCAGCATTTT.